What follows describes a single TCR beta chain. This clonotype was seen only once. Its target antigen remains unknown. Base quality data are lacking; no much larger clone is found one base away. A lone read offers only weak evidence. For CDR1 and CDR2, the germline V gene lists SGHDT and YYEEEE. The CDR3 contains 16 residues, cysteine and phenylalanine counted. Here the CDR3 DNA is all that survives: 48 bases in frame from base 1. The V and J ends are trimmed by 0 bases and 0 bases, leaving 12 bases between them. Cells with a CD4+CD8-CD45RO-CD45RA+ profile were isolated by FACS and defined as naive CD4+ T cells, and those with a CD8+CD4-CD45RA+CD27bright profile were defined as naive CD8+ T cells. Antibodies against CD4 (RPA-T4), CD8 (SK1), CD27 (O323), CD45RA (HI100) and CD45RO (UCHL1) were used for sorting. The data are from a study of healthy donors' naive CD4 and CD8 T cells (dated by TCRdb to between 2014 and 2017). Background on the whole study: Donors were selected to cover three age groups (20-25, 40-50 and 60-70 years, 6 or 7 each), with a mean age of roughly 43, and half of the donors were female. For TCR alpha, a new primer set was designed to cover all functional IMGT alpha gene variants, and all other steps followed the beta-chain workflow. To examine how TCR variation is linked to lineage commitment, the study sequenced rearranged TCR alpha and beta chains from naive CD4+ and CD8+ T cells. The donors were HLA-typed by sequencing at HLA-A, -B, -C, -DRB1, -DQB1 and -DPB1, using the SBTexcellerator protocol, an ABI3130xl analyzer and SBTengine software. Peripheral blood mononuclear cells were obtained from about 19 unrelated, healthy individuals.

Sequencing used a 454 GS FLX Titanium. TCR libraries were built from 500 to 550 ng of total RNA with a previously published linear amplification protocol. Sequencing was carried out on the Roche/454 Genome Sequencer using Titanium chemistry. The paper's processing steps were these. About 78,000 rearranged TCR alpha transcripts were sequenced from four or five of the healthy donors. Unique TCR clonotypes were defined by the CDR3 junction under IMGT nomenclature, and duplicate transcripts were removed. Using logistic regression in R 2.13.0, the researchers modeled CD4 versus CD8 status as a function of V and J genes, with an adjustment for donor effects and a Bonferroni correction for multiple testing. TCRdb trimmed the raw reads at Q25, called clones with MiXCR and kept productive beta chains. For every CDR3 protein sequence, its rows merge into one entry that carries the most common genes and DNA. What appears here as the V and J calls and clone size reflects TCRdb's work, not the paper's. A total of around 200,000 distinct CDR3 sequences appear in this sample, over 60% of them only once. About 2.1% of the sample is taken by the ten largest.

The paper as a whole reports these results and caveats: Bias between naive CD4+ and CD8+ cells was reportedly observed for most V and J gene segments, consistently across donors and independently of HLA genotype. Alpha and beta chains were sequenced in bulk and could not be paired, so combined chain effects were not evaluated. Taken together, V genes, J genes and CDR3 charge appeared to account for about 12% of the variance in CD4/CD8 propensity, acting in a largely additive way. In both chains, CD4+ lineage was associated with a positively charged CDR3, and CD8+ lineage was associated with a negatively charged CDR3. Possible repertoire bias arising from homeostatic proliferation of naive T cells was not directly addressed.

The receptor was derived from a pool of human donors in good health; the sample pools cells from several healthy donors. Sequencing used naive CD4+ and CD8+ T cells sorted from blood, pooled from several donors. According to the study, the label for this sample's cell subset or site signals: FACS-sorted naive CD4+ (CD45RO-CD45RA+) and naive CD8+ (CD45RA+CD27bright) T cells. This chain is built from TRBV5-6 and TRBJ1-1; a confident D gene designation cannot be given. The DNA sequence is TGTGCCAGCAGCTTGGTTGTCAGGCCCATGAACACTGAAGCTTTCTTT. The resulting protein is CASSLVVRPMNTEAFF. With all but the CDR3 taken from the reference TRBV5-6 and TRBJ1-1 genes, the full variable domain is: DAGVTQSPTHLIKTRGQQVTLRCSPKSGHDTVSWYQQALGQGPQFIFQYYEEEERQRGNFPDRFSGHQFPNYSSELNVNALLLGDSALYLCASSLVVRPMNTEAFFGQGTRLTVV.